The sequence of this T cell receptor beta chain was determined in a study of cytomegalovirus exposure and HLA in healthy donors. CDR1 is KGHSH and CDR2 is LQKENI in the germline V gene. V shed 1 base and J shed 6 bases, with 12 bases lying between them. The CDR3 contains 14 residues. Though nominally healthy at sampling, donors likely had unrecorded immune exposures. The PCR used 60 Vbeta and 13 Jbeta primers. Only in-frame clones appear in the TCRdb table, and some are missing; sequencing was by immunoSEQ multiplex PCR. The sample records some 150,000 clones, around 72% being singletons. The sequenced material came from PBMCs. V is TRBV18 and J is TRBJ1-1; D might be TRBD1 (5 bases). The TCR originated in a man in his forties or fifties in good health and CMV-seronegative. In DNA, the CDR3 is TGTGCCAGCTCACCACAGGGAAGGGGCCCTGAAGCTTTCTTT. It codes for CASSPQGRGPEAFF.